This entry concerns a single T cell receptor (beta chain). The data belong to a study of blood T cell repertoires in COVID-19. Study background: T cells, B-cell-depleted T cells, or PBMCs supplied cDNA or gDNA.

TCRdb's copy holds only in-frame clones and misses some; the assay was immunoSEQ multiplex PCR. The data contain 150,000 to 180,000 clones, around 83% of them singletons. The V gene's germline CDR1 is SGHRS and CDR2 YFSETQ. The CDR3 length is 14 residues. Trimming removed 1 base from V and 7 bases from J; junction bases left unmatched: 4. The chain employs TRBV5-1 and TRBJ2-1, with 8 positions matching TRBD1. This TCR came from a woman aged 60-75 years with acute or convalescent COVID-19. The sample consisted of peripheral blood. The CDR3 DNA sequence: TGCGCCAGCAGCTTGATCCAGGGGGCAAATGAGCAGTTCTTC. Its protein product is CASSLIQGANEQFF.